This T cell receptor beta chain came from a study of T cell responses to AZD1222 COVID-19 vaccine. Overall study results and limits: The sample set comprised mostly white British donors with more females, and clonal diversity was possibly underestimated. Seropositive status at baseline applied to only five or six AZD1222 recipients.

On this clone itself: Its antigen is as yet unknown.

The V and J ends lost 4 bases and 4 bases, in that order; junction bases with no gene match: 8. The CDR3 consists of 15 residues. Germline CDR1 is SGDLS and CDR2 is YYNGEE. This table comes from immunoSEQ multiplex PCR, and its TCRdb copy is limited to in-frame clones, with some not included. The profile shows more than 100,000 clones, approximately 90% of them singletons. This rearrangement joins TRBV9 to TRBJ2-7, with TRBD2 matching over 10 bases. The source is an adult in good health. Material: peripheral blood, obtained on day 0 of AZD1222 vaccination. The CDR3 region is CASSPGTSDLYEQYF. CDR3 coding DNA: TGTGCCAGCAGCCCCGGGACTAGCGACCTATACGAGCAGTACTTC.